Below, 10 T cell receptor beta chains from the same sample are listed, as sequenced in a study of cytomegalovirus exposure and HLA in healthy donors. The repertoire was sequenced with immunoSEQ multiplex PCR; TCRdb's copy has only in-frame clones and lacks some. The sample has about 160,000 clones, around 96% seen once. Sequencing input: PBMCs. The receptors here all came from a young woman in good health and CMV-seronegative.

This sequence joins TRBV7-2 and TRBJ2-7; 11 bases are a match to TRBD2. Germline V lookup: CDR1 SGHTA, CDR2 FQGNSA. The length of the CDR3 is 16 residues. V shed 5 bases and J 5 bases; nucleotides not matched to a gene: 11. The CDR3 DNA is TGTGCCAGCAGCCCGCCGGGGCTAGCGGGGGGCCACGAGCAGTACTTC. It encodes CASSPPGLAGGHEQYF.

This chain uses TRBV30 with TRBJ2-7; no clear D. Looked up from germline, CDR1 is GTSNPN and CDR2 is SVGIG (reference sequence). The V end was cut by 4 bases, the J end by 3 bases, with 10 bases between. CDR3 length equals 12 residues. CDR3 DNA sequence: TGTGCCTGGACCCAGTCAGACTACGAGCAGTACTTC. As protein: CAWTQSDYEQYF.

This clone was seen once. V gene TRBV4-2 combines with J gene TRBJ2-5; D is possibly TRBD2 (5 bases). The CDR3 runs to 15 residues. The V gene lost 0 bases and the J gene lost 3 bases, with 11 bases spanning the gap. Looked up from germline, CDR1 is LGHNA and CDR2 is YNFKEQ. Here the CDR3 reads CASSQERTGKETQYF. The CDR3 region has the DNA TGTGCCAGCAGCCAAGAGCGAACGGGGAAAGAGACCCAGTACTTC.

The chain combines TRBV27 with TRBJ2-5, with 8 bases fitting TRBD1. V shed 2 bases, J shed 7 bases, and the junction held 6 bases outside the gene matches. The CDR3 is 14 amino acids. Germline-derived CDR1 and CDR2 are MNHEY and SMNVEV (reference sequence). CDR3 sequence (DNA): TGTGCCAGCAGTTTAATGCGTCAGGGGGCGACCCAGTACTTC. Its protein product is CASSLMRQGATQYF.

The J gene is TRBJ1-6, the V gene TRBV12-5; 9 nucleotides align to TRBD1. The J segment lost 1 base and the V segment lost 0 bases, leaving 4 bases of the junction unmatched. The CDR3 contains 18 residues. The germline V gene has CDR1 LGHNT and CDR2 FRNRAP. CDR3 in amino acids: CASGLVLDRGSYNSPLHF. CDR3 nucleotides: TGTGCTAGTGGTTTGGTACTGGACAGGGGTTCCTATAATTCACCCCTCCACTTT.

V is TRBV19 and J is TRBJ2-7; tentative D call: TRBD2 (5 bases). The germline CDR1 and CDR2 sequences are LNHDA and SQIVND (reference sequence). The length of the CDR3 is 14 residues. V lost 5 bases and J 0 bases, leaving 11 bases between the germline ends. CDR3 nucleotides: TGTGCCAGTAGTCGGACGGGAAGCTCCTACGAGCAGTACTTC. Residues: CASSRTGSSYEQYF. The full variable domain, in which reference TRBV19 and TRBJ2-7 provide the parts outside the CDR3, is DGGITQSPKYLFRKEGQNVTLSCEQNLNHDAMYWYRQDPGQGLRLIYYSQIVNDFQKGDIAEGYSVSREKKESFPLTVTSAQKNPTAFYLCASSRTGSSYEQYFGPGTRLTVT.

The chain links TRBV4-3 to TRBJ2-2; D may be TRBD2 (5 bases). V lost 0 bases and J 6 bases, leaving 11 bases between the germline ends. Per the germline V gene, CDR1 is LGHNA and CDR2 is YSLEER. This CDR3 spans 15 amino acids. The CDR3 here is CASSQDMRVAGELFF. CDR3 in DNA: TGCGCCAGCAGCCAAGATATGCGGGTGGCCGGGGAGCTGTTTTTT.

The J gene is TRBJ1-5, the V gene TRBV30; 11 nucleotides align to TRBD1. CDR3 length equals 14 residues. The germline V gene has CDR1 GTSNPN and CDR2 SVGIG (reference sequence). With V trimmed by 3 bases and J by 4 bases, 2 bases remained unmatched. CDR3 coding DNA: TGTGCCTGGAGCGGGACAGGGGGGAATCAGCCCCAGCATTTT. This codes for CAWSGTGGNQPQHF.

The rearrangement links TRBV6-5 to TRBJ2-3, with TRBD2 identical over 7 bases. V was pared by 8 bases and J by 5 bases, with 1 base of the junction left unmatched. The V gene's germline CDR1 is MNHEY and CDR2 SVGAGI. The CDR3 has 11 residues. CDR3 residues: CASGGGDTQYF. The CDR3 nucleotides read TGTGCCAGCGGGGGGGGAGATACGCAGTATTTT.

J is TRBJ2-7 and V is TRBV18; 10 bases line up with TRBD1. The ends lost 3 bases at V and 3 bases at J; junction bases unmatched: 5. The CDR3 is 15 amino acids. The germline CDR1 and CDR2 sequences are KGHSH and LQKENI. In nucleotides, the CDR3 is TGTGCCAGCTCACCGCAGGGACAGGGGTACTACGAGCAGTACTTC. Translation: CASSPQGQGYYEQYF. Full variable domain (missing parts from reference TRBV18 and TRBJ2-7): NAGVMQNPRHLVRRRGQEARLRCSPMKGHSHVYWYRQLPEEGLKFMVYLQKENIIDESGMPKERFSAEFPKEGPSILRIQQVVRGDSAAYFCASSPQGQGYYEQYFGPGTRLTVT.